The entry below describes one T cell receptor beta chain. Its antigen remains undetermined. It has no much larger one-base neighbor in the sample; base qualities were not kept. CDR1 and CDR2 were assigned from the germline V gene as SGHDT and YYEEEE. At the junction V is shortened by 2 bases and J by 3 bases, with 12 bases in between. The CDR3 spans 15 residues, from the cysteine through the phenylalanine. Only CDR3 DNA is held: 45 bases, read in frame from base 1. One collaborating source in Seattle enrolled patients while the patients were actively infected and followed the patients over time throughout the course of disease. Collaborating institutions collected whole blood in K2EDTA tubes following their own protocols. For TCRbeta analysis, collaborator samples were shipped as frozen whole blood, as isolated PBMCs, or as DNA extracted from either sample type. The data were taken from a study of blood T cell repertoires in COVID-19 (dated by TCRdb to between 2020 and 2021). About the full investigation: Samples covering the acute and convalescent phases of COVID-19 were provided by collaborators in the United States, Italy and Spain. Nearly every sample came with metadata listing a de-identified subject ID, COVID-19 status, age in years and sex. Where available, HLA class I and class II types were taken from metadata supplied by the sample provider and were not determined by assay-based typing. The repertoires were made available in a free public database intended to serve as a resource for research on the immune response to SARS-CoV-2. Samples came from the ongoing ImmuneRACE study (first 160 participants) plus 1,254 subjects from 6 global collaborators. The dataset comprised deeply sampled blood TCRbeta repertoires from subjects exposed to, actively infected with, or recovered from COVID-19. The material from the prospective study consisted of cDNA or gDNA derived from T cells, B-cell-depleted T cells, or PBMCs. The full study reports these points: The amount of clinical and demographic metadata varied by source and participant and was provided uncurated.

TCRbeta CDR3 regions were amplified from genomic DNA by means of the immunoSEQ Assay, a bias-controlled multiplex PCR. As for the original processing: The number of nucleated cells in each sample was estimated by amplification of reference gene primers within the assay. Sequence reads were collapsed and filtered to measure the absolute abundance of every unique TCRbeta CDR3 rearrangement. For each sample, productive Simpson clonality was calculated as the square root of Simpson's diversity index across productive rearrangements. TCRdb stores this immuneACCESS table with in-frame sequences only. Part of the clones is absent; in the studies checked, under half of the shortfall reflects unresolved V genes, and no reason is known for the rest. That table furnishes V, J and clone size, whereas the DNA furnished D and trimming. The sample data list over 450,000 clones, and 85% to 90% of these were observed just once. The top ten clonotypes cover roughly 7.3% of the sample.

The chain links TRBV5-6 with TRBJ1-5; tentative D gene TRBD1, with 5 bases matching. The sample was peripheral blood. The clonotype was recovered from a woman between 45 and 65 years old with COVID-19, enrolled during active disease. CDR3 protein: CASSFVDRPNQPQHF. The sequenced DNA: TGTGCCAGCAGCTTTGTCGACAGACCCAATCAGCCCCAGCATTTT.